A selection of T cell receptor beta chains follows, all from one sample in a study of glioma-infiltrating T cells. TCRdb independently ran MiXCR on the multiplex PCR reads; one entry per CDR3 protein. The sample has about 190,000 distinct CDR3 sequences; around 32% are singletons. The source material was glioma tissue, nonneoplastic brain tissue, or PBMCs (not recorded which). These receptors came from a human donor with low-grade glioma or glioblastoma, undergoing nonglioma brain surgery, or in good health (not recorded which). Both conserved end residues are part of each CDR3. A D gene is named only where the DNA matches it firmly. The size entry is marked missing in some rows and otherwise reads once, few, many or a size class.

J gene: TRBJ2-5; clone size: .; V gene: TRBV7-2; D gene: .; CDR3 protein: CASSPDGPQEAQYF; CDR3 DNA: TGTGCCAGCAGCCCTGACGGGCCCCAAGAGGCCCAGTACTTC
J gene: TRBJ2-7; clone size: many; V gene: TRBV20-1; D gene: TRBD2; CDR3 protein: CSTRGLALNEQYF; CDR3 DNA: TGCAGTACCCGGGGACTAGCGTTAAACGAGCAGTACTTC
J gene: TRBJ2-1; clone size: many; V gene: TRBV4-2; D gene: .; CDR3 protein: CASSQDGGRRVSYNEQFF; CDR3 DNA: TGTGCCAGCAGCCAAGATGGGGGGAGAAGGGTTTCCTACAATGAGCAGTTCTTC
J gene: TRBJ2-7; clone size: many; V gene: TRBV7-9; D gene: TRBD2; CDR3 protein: CASSREIAGVVSYEQYF; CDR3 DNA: TGTGCCAGCAGCCGAGAAATAGCGGGAGTGGTCTCCTACGAGCAGTACTTC
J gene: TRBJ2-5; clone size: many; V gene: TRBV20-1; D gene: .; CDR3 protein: CSARRTNQETQYF; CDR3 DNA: TGCAGTGCCAGACGGACAAATCAAGAGACCCAGTACTTC
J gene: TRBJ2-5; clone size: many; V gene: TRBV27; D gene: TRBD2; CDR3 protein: CASSRGRRETQYF; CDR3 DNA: TGTGCCAGCAGTCGCGGGAGGAGGGAGACCCAGTACTTC
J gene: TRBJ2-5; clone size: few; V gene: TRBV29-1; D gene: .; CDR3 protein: CSAPVSGGGETQYF; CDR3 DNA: TGCAGCGCCCCGGTTAGCGGTGGGGGAGAGACCCAGTACTTC
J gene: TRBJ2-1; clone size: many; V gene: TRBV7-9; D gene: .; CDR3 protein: CASSRLGLSSYNEQFF; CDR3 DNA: TGTGCCAGCAGCCGTTTGGGATTGAGCTCCTACAATGAGCAGTTCTTC
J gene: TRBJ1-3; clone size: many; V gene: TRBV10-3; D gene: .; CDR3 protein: CAISALGGYSGNTIYF; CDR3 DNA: TGTGCCATCAGCGCTCTAGGGGGGTACTCTGGAAACACCATATATTTT
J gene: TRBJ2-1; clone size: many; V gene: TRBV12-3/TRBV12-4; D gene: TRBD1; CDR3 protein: CASSHQQGYNEQFF; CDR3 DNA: TGTGCCAGCAGTCATCAACAGGGGTACAATGAGCAGTTCTTC
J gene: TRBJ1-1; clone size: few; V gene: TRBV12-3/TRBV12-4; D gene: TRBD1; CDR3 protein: CASGGTGFGTEAFF; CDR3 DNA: TGTGCCAGTGGGGGGACAGGGTTTGGCACTGAAGCTTTCTTT
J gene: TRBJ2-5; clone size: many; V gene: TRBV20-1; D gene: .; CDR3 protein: CSARDTAVQETQYF; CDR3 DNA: TGCAGTGCTAGAGATACGGCGGTACAAGAGACCCAGTACTTC
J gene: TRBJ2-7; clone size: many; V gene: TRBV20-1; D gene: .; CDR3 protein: CSARDRRLDLGYEQYF; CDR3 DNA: TGCAGTGCTAGGGACAGAAGACTTGATTTGGGATACGAGCAGTACTTC
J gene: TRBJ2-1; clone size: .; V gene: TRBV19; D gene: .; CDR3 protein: CASSIHERAQSSYNEQFF; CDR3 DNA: TGTGCCAGTAGTATCCACGAAAGGGCACAGAGCTCCTACAATGAGCAGTTCTTC
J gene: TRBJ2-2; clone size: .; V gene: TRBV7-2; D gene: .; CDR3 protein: CASSRRSFANNGELFF; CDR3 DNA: TGTGCCAGCAGCCGCCGGTCCTTCGCGAACAACGGGGAGCTGTTTTTT
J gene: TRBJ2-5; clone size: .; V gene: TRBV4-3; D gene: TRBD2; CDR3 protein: CASSQGLADGQETQYF; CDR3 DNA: TGCGCCAGCAGCCAGGGACTAGCGGACGGCCAAGAGACCCAGTACTTC
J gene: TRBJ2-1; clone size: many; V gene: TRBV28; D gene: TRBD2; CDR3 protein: CASSSPLWTSSHHEQFF; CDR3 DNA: TGTGCCAGCAGTTCCCCCCTTTGGACTAGTTCTCATCATGAGCAGTTCTTC
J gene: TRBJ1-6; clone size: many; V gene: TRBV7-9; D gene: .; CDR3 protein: CASSFDQYNSPLHF; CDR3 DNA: TGTGCCAGCAGCTTCGACCAGTATAATTCACCCCTCCACTTT
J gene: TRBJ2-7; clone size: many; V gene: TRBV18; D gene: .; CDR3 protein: CASSPPLGVYEQYF; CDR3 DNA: TGTGCCAGCTCACCACCCCTAGGGGTCTACGAGCAGTACTTC
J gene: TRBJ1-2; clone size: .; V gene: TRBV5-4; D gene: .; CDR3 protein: CASSLASRELGGYTF; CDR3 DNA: TGTGCCAGCAGCTTGGCCTCAAGGGAGCTCGGCGGCTACACCTTC
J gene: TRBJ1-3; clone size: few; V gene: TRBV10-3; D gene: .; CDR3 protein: CAISGVQDLTRGNTIYF; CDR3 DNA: TGTGCCATCAGTGGAGTACAGGACCTAACTAGGGGAAACACCATATATTTT
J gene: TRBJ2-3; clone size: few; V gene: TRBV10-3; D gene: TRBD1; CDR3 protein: CAISAQGARRDTQYF; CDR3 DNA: TGTGCCATCAGTGCACAGGGGGCGCGAAGAGATACGCAGTATTTT
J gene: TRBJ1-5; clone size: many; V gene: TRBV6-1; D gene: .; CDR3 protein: CASSPISLLNQPQHF; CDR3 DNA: TGTGCCAGCAGCCCGATTTCGCTACTCAATCAGCCCCAGCATTTT
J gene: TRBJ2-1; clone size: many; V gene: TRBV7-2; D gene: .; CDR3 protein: CASSSLRASNEQFF; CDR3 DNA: TGTGCCAGCAGCTCCCTCAGGGCGTCGAATGAGCAGTTCTTC
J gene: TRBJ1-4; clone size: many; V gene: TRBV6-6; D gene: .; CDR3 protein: CASSYGATGKLFF; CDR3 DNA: TGTGCCAGCAGTTACGGGGCCACGGGAAAACTGTTTTTT
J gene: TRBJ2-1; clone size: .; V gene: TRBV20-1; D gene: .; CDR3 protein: CSARGTYNEQFF; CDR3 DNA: TGCAGTGCCAGGGGAACCTACAATGAGCAGTTCTTC
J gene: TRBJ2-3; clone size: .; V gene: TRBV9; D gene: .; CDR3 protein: CASSASPYDTQYF; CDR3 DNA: TGTGCCAGCAGCGCATCCCCTTATGATACGCAGTATTTT
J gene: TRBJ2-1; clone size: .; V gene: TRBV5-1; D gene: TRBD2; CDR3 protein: CASSSHQSGLAGGNEQFF; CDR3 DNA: TGCGCCAGCAGCTCGCACCAGTCGGGACTAGCGGGAGGGAATGAGCAGTTCTTC
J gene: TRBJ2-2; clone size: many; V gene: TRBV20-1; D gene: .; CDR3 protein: CSARKAGELFF; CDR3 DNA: TGCAGTGCCCGAAAGGCCGGGGAGCTGTTTTTT
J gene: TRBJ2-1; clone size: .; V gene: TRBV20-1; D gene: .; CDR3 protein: CSAIQYNEQLF; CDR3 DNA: TGCAGTGCTATACAATACAATGAGCAGTTATTC
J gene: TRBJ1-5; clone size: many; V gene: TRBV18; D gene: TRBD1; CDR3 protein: CASSPTGPPQPQHF; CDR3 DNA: TGTGCCAGCTCACCGACAGGGCCCCCCCAGCCCCAGCATTTT
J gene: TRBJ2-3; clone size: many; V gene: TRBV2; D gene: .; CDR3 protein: CASSQNFPTDTQYF; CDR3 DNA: TGTGCCAGCAGTCAGAACTTCCCCACAGATACGCAGTATTTT
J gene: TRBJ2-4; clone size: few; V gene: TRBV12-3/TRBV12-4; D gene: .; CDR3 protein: CASTLENIQYF; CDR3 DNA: TGTGCCAGCACCCTTGAAAACATTCAGTACTTC
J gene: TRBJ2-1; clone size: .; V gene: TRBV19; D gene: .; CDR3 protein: CASSGTVSYNEQFF; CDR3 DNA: TGTGCCAGTAGCGGGACTGTCTCCTACAATGAGCAGTTCTTC
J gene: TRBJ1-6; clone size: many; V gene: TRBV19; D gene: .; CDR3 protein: CASSRGQPNSPLHF; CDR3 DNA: TGTGCCAGTAGTCGCGGACAGCCAAATTCACCCCTCCACTTT
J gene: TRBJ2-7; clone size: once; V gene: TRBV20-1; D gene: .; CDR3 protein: CSARARQYPHKQCF; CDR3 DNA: TGCAGTGCTAGAGCCCGACAGTATCCCCACAAGCAGTGCTTC